This is a list of T cell receptor beta chains from one sample in a study of blood T cell repertoires in COVID-19. Repertoires were generated with immunoSEQ multiplex PCR, while TCRdb's copy carries only in-frame clones and drops some. The sample has some 100,000 clones; roughly 80% are singletons. Sequencing was carried out using peripheral blood. These TCRs come from a woman between 65 and 79 years old with acute or convalescent COVID-19. Each CDR3 is given with its conserved first and last residue. D genes are given only for firm matches. For some rows the clone size is stated as once, few or many, or as a class when expanded; others skip it.

cdr3_nt cdr3_aa j_call d_call v_call clone_size
TGCGCCAGCAGCTTGGACGCAGGGCAGAACCAGCCCCAGCATTTT CASSLDAGQNQPQHF TRBJ1-5 . TRBV5-1 .
TGTGCCAGTAGGTCCGGACAGGGGATCATCTCTGGAAACACCATATATTTT CASRSGQGIISGNTIYF TRBJ1-3 TRBD1 TRBV19 .
TGTGCCAGCAGTGAAAGGGACAGGGGGTTCTTGGGACCTGGCGGGGAGCTGTTTTTT CASSERDRGFLGPGGELFF TRBJ2-2 TRBD1 TRBV6-1 few
TGTGCCAGCAGCCTTACTCCGGTTCTCCAAGAGACCCAGTACTTC CASSLTPVLQETQYF TRBJ2-5 . TRBV5-4 .
TGTGCCAGCAGTGAAGGCGCCGCGAACACCGGGGAGCTGTTTTTT CASSEGAANTGELFF TRBJ2-2 . TRBV6-1 .
TGCAGCGTTGAAGAAGGCATCGGGATCCCCCAGCATTTT CSVEEGIGIPQHF TRBJ1-5 . TRBV29-1 .
TGTGCCATCAGTGACTCTAGCTCACCCCTCCACTTT CAISDSSSPLHF TRBJ1-6 . TRBV10-3 .
TGTGCCAGCAGCCCGATAGGGCGGGGGGATAATGAGCAGTTCTTC CASSPIGRGDNEQFF TRBJ2-1 TRBD2 TRBV7-8 .
TGTGCCAGCAGCTTGGGACTAGCGGGGGACGAGCAGTACTTC CASSLGLAGDEQYF TRBJ2-7 TRBD2 TRBV5-4 once
TGTGCCAGCAGTTCCGGGACAGGGGGAGGAAGGAACACTGAAGCTTTCTTT CASSSGTGGGRNTEAFF TRBJ1-1 TRBD1 TRBV27 .
TGTGCCAGCAGCGTTAATACCGGGACAGGGGACTCTAATGGTAATTCACCCCTCCACTTT CASSVNTGTGDSNGNSPLHF TRBJ1-6 TRBD1 TRBV9 once
TGTGCCAGCAGCTTACTTCCGAGCTCTGGGGCCAACGTCCTGACTTTC CASSLLPSSGANVLTF TRBJ2-6 . TRBV11-2 .
TGTGCCAGCAGTCCCCCCTGGGCGGATACGCAGTATTTT CASSPPWADTQYF TRBJ2-3 . TRBV7-3 .
TGTGCCAGCAGAGTGACAGTAGCCGAGCAGTTCTTC CASRVTVAEQFF TRBJ2-1 . TRBV2 .
TGTGCCAGCAGCCAGGAACCGGGTGCAGATACGCAGTATTTT CASSQEPGADTQYF TRBJ2-3 . TRBV3-1/TRBV3-2 once
TGTGCCAGCAGCTGGCAGGGAAGAGGGGAGCTGTTTTTT CASSWQGRGELFF TRBJ2-2 . TRBV11-3 .
TGTGCCAGCAGCTTACTAGCCGGGACAGGCCAAGAGACCCAGTACTTC CASSLLAGTGQETQYF TRBJ2-5 TRBD1 TRBV5-6 .
TGTGCCAGCAGCCAAGATCTGACCCTAGCGGCCACAGATACGCAGTATTTT CASSQDLTLAATDTQYF TRBJ2-3 TRBD2 TRBV3-1/TRBV3-2 .
TGTGCCAGCAGCCAGGATGGGGCCGTAATTTCACCCCTCCACTTT CASSQDGAVISPLHF TRBJ1-6 . TRBV14 .
TGTGCCAGCAGCCGAGGGACAGCAGCCACTGAAGCTTTCTTT CASSRGTAATEAFF TRBJ1-1 TRBD1 TRBV3-1/TRBV3-2 once
TGTGCCAGCAGCCTAGATTACTCTGGAAACACCATATATTTT CASSLDYSGNTIYF TRBJ1-3 . TRBV7-9 .
TGTGCCATCAGTGGTGGACAGGGGACTAGCGGGGGAGAGGAGACCCAGTACTTC CAISGGQGTSGGEETQYF TRBJ2-5 TRBD2 TRBV10-3 .
TGTGCCATCGCCTCGGATATAGGGGGGAACACTGAAGCTTTCTTT CAIASDIGGNTEAFF TRBJ1-1 . TRBV18 .
TGTGCCAGTAGTAGCTCCGGACAGGGTAGCAGCTATGGCTACACCTTC CASSSSGQGSSYGYTF TRBJ1-2 TRBD1 TRBV19 once
TGTGCCAGCAGCTATAAAGTCGGGGGGAATCAGCCCCAGCATTTT CASSYKVGGNQPQHF TRBJ1-5 . TRBV7-2 .